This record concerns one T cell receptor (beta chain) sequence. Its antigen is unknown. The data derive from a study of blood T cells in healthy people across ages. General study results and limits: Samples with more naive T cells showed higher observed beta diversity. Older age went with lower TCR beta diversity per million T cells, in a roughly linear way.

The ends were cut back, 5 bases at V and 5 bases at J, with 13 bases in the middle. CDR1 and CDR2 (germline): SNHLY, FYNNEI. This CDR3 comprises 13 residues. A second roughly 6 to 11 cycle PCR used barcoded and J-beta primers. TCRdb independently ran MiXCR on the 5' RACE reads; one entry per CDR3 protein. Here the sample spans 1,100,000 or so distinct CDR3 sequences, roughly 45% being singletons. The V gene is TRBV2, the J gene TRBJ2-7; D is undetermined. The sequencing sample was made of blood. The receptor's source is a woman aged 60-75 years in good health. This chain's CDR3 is CASSRDRLDEQYF. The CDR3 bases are TGTGCCAGCAGTCGTGATAGGCTTGACGAGCAGTACTTC. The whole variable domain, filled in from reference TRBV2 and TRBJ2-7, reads EPEVTQTPSHQVTQMGQEVILRCVPISNHLYFYWYRQILGQKVEFLVSFYNNEISEKSEIFDDQFSVERPDGSNFTLKIRSTKLEDSAMYFCASSRDRLDEQYFGPGTRLTVT.